These 25 T cell receptor beta chains were sequenced from one sample in a study of T-cell reconstitution after alpha-beta-depleted transplantation in children. As it was prepared, the TCRbeta library received unique molecular identifiers. Using its own MiXCR run on the PCR reads, TCRdb lists one record per CDR3 protein. The repertoire holds some 70,000 distinct CDR3 sequences, 4% to 5% seen once, with 18% in the top ten. Here the sequenced sample was PBMCs, mostly from graft donor cells, taken 180 days after TCRalphabeta/CD19-depleted stem cell transplant. These receptors all stem from a boy in the first two years of life who had a stem cell transplant for acute myeloid leukemia, so the T cells may come from the graft donor.

This clonotype was seen only a few times. V usage is TRBV4-3 and J usage is TRBJ2-1; 7 bases line up with TRBD1. The V and J ends lost 0 bases and 2 bases, in that order; junction bases with no gene match: 7. Germline CDR1 is LGHNA and CDR2 is YSLEER. This CDR3 spans 17 amino acids. The CDR3 DNA is TGCGCCAGCAGCCAAGAACATAGGCAGGGGGCCTACAATGAGCAGTTCTTC. Translating gives CASSQEHRQGAYNEQFF.

The chain combines TRBV11-3 with TRBJ2-5; 10 nucleotides match TRBD1. V gave up 5 bases and J gave up 3 bases; unmatched junction bases: 3. The CDR3 consists of 14 residues. The V gene's germline CDR1 is SGHNT and CDR2 YENEEA. CDR3 DNA sequence: TGTGCCAGCAGCAGCGGGACAGGGGAAGAGACCCAGTACTTC. It yields the protein CASSSGTGEETQYF.

This clonotype was counted many times. V and J are TRBV3-1 and TRBJ2-7, with D tentatively TRBD2 (6 bases). Germline CDR1 LGHDT, CDR2 YNNKEL (reference sequence). CDR3 length equals 15 residues. V lost 1 base and J 4 bases, leaving 14 bases between the germline ends. CDR3 DNA sequence: TGTGCCAGCAGCCAAGGGCGGGGAACACAATACGAGCAGTACGTC. Translation gives CASSQGRGTQYEQYV.

This clonotype was seen at least ten times. This chain links TRBV20-1 with TRBJ2-5, with 7 bases that match TRBD2. The germline V gene has CDR1 DFQATT and CDR2 SNEGSKA (reference sequence). CDR3 length: 12 residues. V lost 3 bases to trimming and J lost 3 bases; unmatched junction nucleotides: 1. CDR3 bases: TGCAGTGCTAGGGGAGGGAAAGAGACCCAGTACTTC. It codes for CSARGGKETQYF.

This clonotype came up many times. V usage is TRBV3-1 and J usage is TRBJ2-3; tentatively, D is TRBD1 (6 bases). V gave up 3 bases and J gave up 1 base, with 8 bases separating them. This CDR3 is built from 14 residues. Germline CDR1 reads LGHDT; CDR2 reads YNNKEL (reference sequence). The CDR3 spells CASSQGAGTDTQYF. Written as DNA, the CDR3 is TGTGCCAGCAGCCAGGGGGCCGGCACAGATACGCAGTATTTT.

This clonotype has a count of ten or more. V gene TRBV7-8 combines with J gene TRBJ2-3; tentative D call: TRBD2 (5 bases). Trimming took 4 bases from V and 0 from J, leaving 17 bases between them. CDR3 size: 17 residues. The germline V gene has CDR1 SGHVS and CDR2 FQNEAQ. The CDR3 region is CASSSGRRRGSTDTQYF. In DNA form, the CDR3 reads TGTGCCAGCAGCTCAGGCCGTAGACGGGGTAGCACAGATACGCAGTATTTT.

This clonotype was observed many times. The V call is TRBV4-3, the J call TRBJ1-1; a weak D match, TRBD1 (5 bases). Trimming took 1 base from V and 0 from J, leaving 12 bases between them. The CDR3 consists of 16 residues. CDR1 is LGHNA and CDR2 is YSLEER in the germline V gene. The CDR3 here is CASSQAPTALNTEAFF. As DNA, the CDR3 is TGCGCCAGCAGCCAAGCACCGACAGCCCTGAACACTGAAGCTTTCTTT.

This clonotype showed up many times. This chain links TRBV5-1 with TRBJ1-6; D is undetermined. V shed 4 bases and J shed 7 bases, with 15 bases lying between them. Germline CDR1 reads SGHRS; CDR2 reads YFSETQ. CDR3 length equals 15 residues. CDR3 in DNA: TGCGCCAGCAGCGTTCAGGATGCGGGGAATTCACCCCTCCACTTT. The encoded protein is CASSVQDAGNSPLHF.

This clonotype occurred many times. This chain connects TRBV20-1 to TRBJ2-5; D may match TRBD1 or TRBD2 (5 bases each). Germline V gives CDR1 DFQATT, CDR2 SNEGSKA (reference sequence). The V gene lost 0 bases and the J gene lost 4 bases, with 15 bases spanning the gap. The CDR3 extends over 15 amino acids. CDR3 amino acids: CSAREGRGPGETQYF. CDR3 DNA sequence: TGCAGTGCTAGAGAGGGGCGAGGGCCTGGAGAGACCCAGTACTTC.

This clonotype was observed a handful of times. The chain couples TRBV2 to TRBJ1-1; D perhaps matches TRBD1 (5 bases). CDR1 is SNHLY, CDR2 FYNNEI, per germline. V was cut by 11 bases and J by 2 bases, with 21 bases left in between. CDR3 length: 15 amino acids. The CDR3 loop reads CAGERGVETNTEAFF. The CDR3 coding sequence is TGTGCCGGGGAGAGGGGAGTAGAAACTAACACTGAAGCTTTCTTT.

The chain carries TRBV6-1 and TRBJ2-5; 7 nucleotides line up with TRBD1. In germline, CDR1 is MNHNS, CDR2 SASEGT. This CDR3 is 13 amino acids long. V lost 7 bases, J lost 2 bases, and 4 bases stayed unmatched. The DNA for the CDR3 is TGTGCCAGCATGGGACAGCCTCAAGAGACCCAGTACTTC. Its translation: CASMGQPQETQYF.

This clonotype showed up many times. The chain uses TRBV12-3 or TRBV12-4 and TRBJ1-1; D is undetermined. The CDR3 loop spans 15 amino acids. V was pared by 4 bases and J by 1 base, with 13 bases between. The DNA for the CDR3 is TGTGCCAGCAGTTCACCCTATTCCGGGAACACTGAAGCTTTCTTT. It encodes CASSSPYSGNTEAFF.

This clonotype was counted at least ten times. The CDR3 bases are TGTGCCAGCAGCGTAGACGGGATCACTGGAAACACCATATATTTT. Translating gives CASSVDGITGNTIYF. The genes are TRBV9 and TRBJ1-3; D remains unclear. The length of the CDR3 is 15 residues. V lost 0 bases to trimming and J lost 2 bases, with 9 bases between them. Germline lookup yields CDR1 SGDLS and CDR2 YYNGEE.

This clonotype has a count of ten or more. The chain is built from TRBV7-2 and TRBJ2-3; D ambiguous. This CDR3 spans 14 amino acids. Germline CDR1 is SGHTA and CDR2 is FQGNSA. V shed 4 bases and J shed 0 bases, with 8 bases lying between them. The CDR3 region has the DNA TGTGCCAGCAGCTCTAGGGTTAGCACAGATACGCAGTATTTT. This gives the protein CASSSRVSTDTQYF.

This clonotype was seen at least ten times. The chain combines TRBV4-3 with TRBJ2-5, with D unclear. Germline assignment: CDR1 LGHNA and CDR2 YSLEER. V lost 0 bases, J lost 6 bases, and 11 bases lay in between. The CDR3 runs to 14 residues. For the CDR3, the DNA is TGCGCCAGCAGCCAAGATCGCCTGAGCCAGACCCAGTACTTC. It codes for CASSQDRLSQTQYF.

This clonotype was found many times. This CDR3 reads CASSRPGAETQYF. The CDR3 DNA is TGTGCCAGCAGCCGGCCAGGGGCAGAGACCCAGTACTTC. This rearrangement joins TRBV3-1 to TRBJ2-5, with D possibly matching TRBD1 (6 bases). The CDR3 is 13 amino acids. From germline, CDR1 is LGHDT and CDR2 YNNKEL (reference sequence). V lost 4 bases and J 4 bases, leaving 10 bases between the germline ends.

Many counts were recorded for this clonotype. The V and J genes are TRBV29-1 and TRBJ2-5; a weak D match, TRBD2 (5 bases). Germline CDR1 and CDR2: SQVTM and ANQGSEA. The CDR3 has 12 amino acids. Trimming removed 4 bases at V and 7 bases at J, with 13 bases between. Here the CDR3 reads CSVGSDEGTQYF. As DNA, the CDR3 is TGCAGCGTTGGATCGGACGAGGGGACCCAGTACTTC. Complete variable domain (other parts from reference TRBV29-1 and TRBJ2-5): SAVISQKPSRDICQRGTSLTIQCQVDSQVTMMFWYRQQPGQSLTLIATANQGSEATYESGFVIDKFPISRPNLTFSTLTVSNMSPEDSSIYLCSVGSDEGTQYFGPGTRLLVL.

This clonotype was counted many times. The genes are TRBV12-3 or TRBV12-4 and TRBJ2-5, with D unclear. The CDR3 has 14 residues. V dropped 4 bases and J dropped 4 bases, with 13 bases sitting between them. CDR3 sequence: CASSYRQLGETQYF. The DNA for the CDR3 is TGTGCCAGCAGTTATCGGCAGCTTGGAGAGACCCAGTACTTC.

V gene TRBV5-4 combines with J gene TRBJ1-2, with D uncertain. Trimming left V 1 base short and J 5 bases short, with 21 bases between. CDR1 and CDR2 from the germline V gene are SGHNT and YYREEE (reference sequence). The CDR3 consists of 17 residues. The CDR3 loop is CASSLFHPGREIYGYTF. The CDR3 nucleotides are TGTGCCAGCAGCTTGTTTCACCCCGGGAGAGAAATTTATGGCTACACCTTC.

This clonotype was seen ten or more times. V is TRBV20-1 and J is TRBJ2-7; 8 bases match TRBD1. The germline V gene encodes CDR1 DFQATT and CDR2 SNEGSKA (reference sequence). J lost 4 bases, V lost 3 bases, and 11 bases had no gene match. The CDR3 consists of 15 residues. CDR3 amino acids: CSARDPTGQGYEQYF. DNA of the CDR3: TGCAGTGCTAGGGACCCGACCGGACAGGGATACGAGCAGTACTTC.

This clonotype was seen at least ten times. This chain uses TRBV28 with TRBJ2-5, with D unresolved. Germline CDR1 MDHEN, CDR2 SYDVKM. This CDR3 comprises 13 residues. The V gene lost 5 bases and the J gene lost 1 base, with 8 bases spanning the gap. CDR3 sequence (DNA): TGTGCCAGCAGTCGGCGTCCCCAAGAGACCCAGTACTTC. Its translation is CASSRRPQETQYF.

Only a few counts were recorded for this clonotype. The V gene is TRBV7-6, the J gene TRBJ2-7; D is undetermined. Trimming took 1 base from V and 9 from J, leaving 10 bases between them. Germline V gene sequence: CDR1 SGHVS, CDR2 FNYEAQ. The CDR3 runs 12 residues. Here the CDR3 DNA reads TGTGCCAGCAGCTTAGTGGGGATATGGCAGTACGTC. It translates to CASSLVGIWQYV.

There are many counts of this clonotype. The rearrangement uses TRBV4-3 and TRBJ2-7; possibly TRBD1 for D (5 bases). Trimming stripped 3 bases from V and 3 bases from J, with 9 bases between. This CDR3 has 13 residues. The germline gives CDR1 LGHNA, CDR2 YSLEER. The CDR3 here is CASSQGLGYEQYF. The CDR3 region has the DNA TGCGCCAGCAGCCAGGGGCTTGGCTACGAGCAGTACTTC.

This clonotype was seen ten or more times. The CDR3 region has the DNA TGCAGTGCCTTGACTACGGGATCTTCCTACGAGCAGTACGTC. It encodes CSALTTGSSYEQYV. This chain links TRBV20-1 with TRBJ2-7, with D possibly TRBD2 on 5 matching bases. V was cut by 6 bases and J by 1 base, with 16 bases left in between. CDR1 is DFQATT and CDR2 is SNEGSKA in the germline V gene (reference sequence). There are 14 residues in the CDR3.

In this sample, this clonotype turned up many times. The rearrangement links TRBV5-6 to TRBJ2-1, with D possibly called TRBD1 or TRBD2 (5 bases each). Germline CDR1 reads SGHDT; CDR2 reads YYEEEE. Deletions cut 3 bases from V and 10 bases from J, with 26 bases between. This CDR3 has 17 amino acids. CDR3 amino acids: CASSWDDEGTLGREQFF. DNA of the CDR3: TGTGCCAGCAGCTGGGACGACGAAGGGACCTTAGGCAGGGAGCAGTTCTTC.